These 25 T cell receptor beta chains came from one sample sequenced in a study of shared clonotypes between healthy human individuals. Clones were read by immunoSEQ multiplex PCR, and TCRdb kept only the in-frame ones, dropping some. The sample consists of approximately 100,000 clones, under 70% of them appearing once. Material: memory CD8+ T cells sorted from blood. The subset here: CD45RO+ cells pooled with CCR7-negative TemRA cells. The receptors derive from a man aged 25 to 40 in good health.

The chain links TRBV4-3 to TRBJ1-1, with 7 positions matching TRBD1. Trimming took 0 bases from V and 3 from J; bases not matched to a gene: 4. The CDR3 extends over 15 amino acids. Germline CDR1 LGHNA, CDR2 YSLEER. The CDR3, as DNA: TGCGCCAGCAGCCAAGAAGTCACAGGGGACACTGAAGCTTTCTTT. Amino acids: CASSQEVTGDTEAFF.

This clone was counted a few times. This chain uses TRBV2 with TRBJ1-1; D might be TRBD1 (5 bases). The CDR3 extends over 10 amino acids. V was trimmed by 11 bases and J by 5 bases, leaving 9 bases between them. The germline CDR1 and CDR2 sequences are SNHLY and FYNNEI. The CDR3 reads CARGWTEAFF. The CDR3 DNA sequence: TGTGCCCGGGGGTGGACTGAAGCTTTCTTT. The full variable domain, its missing parts supplied by reference TRBV2 and TRBJ1-1, is EPEVTQTPSHQVTQMGQEVILRCVPISNHLYFYWYRQILGQKVEFLVSFYNNEISEKSEIFDDQFSVERPDGSNFTLKIRSTKLEDSAMYFCARGWTEAFFGQGTRLTVV.

The count of this clone is one. The J gene is TRBJ1-5, the V gene TRBV27; 8 nucleotides match TRBD1. This CDR3 is 15 amino acids long. The V and J ends lost 6 bases and 2 bases, in that order; junction bases with no gene match: 6. Germline CDR1 is MNHEY and CDR2 is SMNVEV (reference sequence). CDR3 in amino acids: CASSAGGSGNQPQHF. DNA of the CDR3: TGTGCCAGCAGCGCAGGGGGCTCTGGCAATCAGCCCCAGCATTTT.

The chain joins TRBV27 to TRBJ2-2; D gene ambiguous. The CDR3 is 14 residues long. Germline V CDR1 and CDR2: MNHEY, SMNVEV (reference sequence). The V end was cut by 4 bases, the J end by 1 base, with 7 bases between. CDR3 sequence (DNA): TGTGCCAGCAGTTGGTTGGGGAACACCGGGGAGCTGTTTTTT. It yields the protein CASSWLGNTGELFF.

The V call is TRBV28, the J call TRBJ2-1; possibly TRBD1 or TRBD2 for D (5 bases each). CDR1 and CDR2 from the germline V gene are MDHEN and SYDVKM. V was trimmed by 4 bases and J by 4 bases, leaving 14 bases between them. The CDR3 extends over 15 amino acids. The CDR3 DNA sequence: TGTGCCAGCAGTTCGGGACGTACGGATTACAATGAGCAGTTCTTC. As protein: CASSSGRTDYNEQFF.

The rearrangement uses TRBV6-5 and TRBJ2-7, with TRBD2 as a possible D gene (5 bases). CDR3 size: 12 residues. In germline, CDR1 is MNHEY, CDR2 SVGAGI. V dropped 5 bases and J dropped 3 bases, with 8 bases sitting between them. The CDR3 sequence is CASSSRGYEQYF. CDR3 in DNA: TGTGCCAGCAGTAGCCGGGGCTACGAGCAGTACTTC.

The chain uses TRBV25-1 and TRBJ2-5, with 9 positions matching TRBD1. Germline V CDR1 and CDR2: MGHDK, SYGVNS. The CDR3 spans 18 residues. Trimming took 6 bases from V and 4 from J; bases not matched to a gene: 18. CDR3 amino acids: CASSQQKLTGGRGETQYF. The CDR3, as DNA: TGTGCCAGCAGCCAACAGAAGTTAACAGGGGGCAGGGGAGAGACCCAGTACTTC.

The rearrangement joins TRBV2 to TRBJ2-5; 8 nucleotides align to TRBD2. This CDR3 is built from 15 residues. CDR1 and CDR2 (germline): SNHLY, FYNNEI. V shed 5 bases, J shed 7 bases, and the junction held 12 bases outside the gene matches. CDR3 sequence: CASSPVGTSVGTQYF. The CDR3, as DNA: TGTGCCAGCAGTCCCGTCGGGACTAGTGTTGGGACCCAGTACTTC.

This clone was picked up many times. Other DNA sequences of this sample code for an identical CDR3. The J gene is TRBJ2-7, the V gene TRBV7-9; 10 nucleotides agree with TRBD2. From germline, CDR1 is SEHNR and CDR2 FQNEAQ (reference sequence). This CDR3 contains 15 residues. Losses at the gene ends were 2 bases for V and 4 bases for J; bases not matched to a gene: 5. CDR3 sequence (DNA): TGTGCCAGCAGCTTATTCCCTAGCGGGAGTTACGAGCAGTACTTC. Translating it yields CASSLFPSGSYEQYF.

A few counts support this clone. The chain recombines TRBV11-2 with TRBJ2-2; no firm D call. Trimming removed 6 bases at V and 3 bases at J, with 2 bases between. The CDR3 length is 11 residues. Germline V gene sequence: CDR1 SGHAT, CDR2 FQNNGV. The CDR3 DNA follows: TGTGCCAGCAGTTACACCGGGGAGCTGTTTTTT. The encoded protein is CASSYTGELFF.

There are a few counts of this clone. The chain has TRBV19 and TRBJ2-2, with D possibly TRBD2 on 5 matching bases. CDR3 size: 14 residues. Germline V gene lookup returns CDR1 LNHDA and CDR2 SQIVND (reference sequence). V was cut by 8 bases and J by 5 bases, with 15 bases left in between. CDR3 loop: CASHTSGETGELFF. CDR3 nucleotide sequence: TGTGCCAGTCATACTTCCGGGGAAACCGGGGAGCTGTTTTTT.

The chain couples TRBV20-1 to TRBJ1-1; no clear D gene. V was cut by 5 bases and J by 3 bases, with 7 bases left in between. CDR3 size: 11 residues. CDR1 and CDR2 from the germline V gene are DFQATT and SNEGSKA (reference sequence). This CDR3 reads CSAQGHTEAFF. The CDR3 DNA reads as TGCAGTGCTCAAGGGCACACTGAAGCTTTCTTT.

Many counts were recorded for this clone. DNA for the CDR3: TGTGCCAGCAGTATTCCAGCCGGGACAGCCAACACTGAAGCTTTCTTT. Translating it yields CASSIPAGTANTEAFF. The chain uses TRBV9 and TRBJ1-1, with TRBD1 matching 7 bases. With 5 bases clipped from V and 2 bases from J, the junction kept 12 bases outside the gene matches. This CDR3 region has 16 residues. Germline-derived CDR1 and CDR2 are SGDLS and YYNGEE.

The CDR3 DNA sequence: TGTGCCAGCAGACCATTAGCGTCATCCACAGATACGCAGTATTTT. Protein: CASRPLASSTDTQYF. The J gene is TRBJ2-3, the V gene TRBV11-2, with a possible D match to TRBD2 (5 bases). V was pared by 6 bases and J by 2 bases, with 15 bases between. Germline loops: CDR1 SGHAT, CDR2 FQNNGV. There are 15 residues in the CDR3. Together with reference TRBV11-2 and TRBJ2-3, the CDR3 gives the full variable domain: EAGVAQSPRYKIIEKRQSVAFWCNPISGHATLYWYQQILGQGPKLLIQFQNNGVVDDSQLPKDRFSAERLKGVDSTLKIQPAKLEDSAVYLCASRPLASSTDTQYFGPGTRLTVL.

The chain links TRBV28 to TRBJ2-7; D ambiguous. The CDR3 length is 11 residues. Germline loops: CDR1 MDHEN, CDR2 SYDVKM. Between the trimmed V and J ends, which lost 2 bases and 6 bases, there was a span of 5 bases. CDR3 coding DNA: TGTGCCAGCAGTTTAGGGGTCGAGCAGTACTTC. Amino acid sequence: CASSLGVEQYF.

About this clone: Other DNA sequences of this sample code for an identical CDR3. The chain joins TRBV9 to TRBJ2-7; unclear D gene. CDR1 is SGDLS and CDR2 is YYNGEE in the germline V gene. The CDR3 sequence is 14 residues long. Trimming took 2 bases from V and 4 from J, leaving 13 bases between them. The CDR3 protein is CASSVGGSGYEQYF. The CDR3, as DNA: TGTGCCAGCAGCGTCGGTGGCAGTGGTTACGAGCAGTACTTC.

Only a few counts were recorded for this clone. This sample includes further DNA sequences coding for the same CDR3. The CDR3 sequence is CASSLRDRGMNTEAFF. DNA for the CDR3: TGTGCCAGCAGTTTAAGGGACAGGGGTATGAACACTGAAGCTTTCTTT. The chain joins TRBV28 to TRBJ1-1; 10 positions agree with TRBD1. Germline CDR1 and CDR2: MDHEN and SYDVKM. V shed 2 bases and J 0 bases; nucleotides not matched to a gene: 3. This CDR3 has 16 amino acids.

This chain joins TRBV5-5 and TRBJ2-3; D is unclear. Trimming pared 4 bases from V and 0 bases from J, leaving 15 bases between. This CDR3 spans 16 amino acids. Germline loops: CDR1 SGHKS, CDR2 YYEKEE (reference sequence). The CDR3 DNA is TGTGCCAGCAGCCTCGTCTCCAGCTACAGCACAGATACGCAGTATTTT. Its protein is CASSLVSSYSTDTQYF.

This chain links TRBV6-4 with TRBJ2-2, with D unresolved. This CDR3 has 15 residues. The V end was cut by 2 bases, the J end by 1 base, with 8 bases between. The germline gives CDR1 MRHNA, CDR2 SNTAGT. The CDR3 spells CASSDRAGNTGELFF. Here the CDR3 DNA reads TGTGCCAGCAGTGACAGGGCAGGGAACACCGGGGAGCTGTTTTTT.

V usage is TRBV23-1 and J usage is TRBJ2-3; D gene uncertain. TRBV23-1 belongs to the ORF category, with a function that is uncertain. The CDR3 spans 14 residues. Trimming pared 8 bases from V and 0 bases from J, leaving 12 bases between. CDR3 loop: CASPVSESTDTQYF. CDR3 DNA sequence: TGCGCCAGCCCGGTCAGCGAAAGCACAGATACGCAGTATTTT.

The chain is built from TRBV21-1 and TRBJ2-1; the tabulated D call, TRBD2, remains unverified against the DNA. TRBV21-1 is a pseudogene segment. CDR3 length: 17 residues. The CDR3 DNA reads TGTGCCAGCAGCATTCCCGGGACTAGCGCCCAGTACAATGAGCAGTTCTTC. This codes for CASSIPGTSAQYNEQFF.

J is TRBJ1-5 and V is TRBV27; D is uncertain. Germline loops: CDR1 MNHEY, CDR2 SMNVEV (reference sequence). Trimming took 4 bases from V and 10 from J, leaving 11 bases between them. The CDR3 is 12 residues long. In nucleotides, the CDR3 is TGTGCCAGCAGTTATCGTGCCGGACCCCAGCATTTT. Protein: CASSYRAGPQHF.

This clone was found many times. Distinct nucleotide sequences in the sample also encode this CDR3. The gene calls are TRBV6-4 and TRBJ2-6, with D perhaps matching TRBD1 or TRBD2 (5 bases each). This CDR3 comprises 14 residues. V was pared by 3 bases and J by 2 bases, with 5 bases between. The germline V gene has CDR1 MRHNA and CDR2 SNTAGT. CDR3 residues: CASSEGAGANVLTF. CDR3 nucleotides: TGTGCCAGCAGTGAGGGGGCTGGGGCCAACGTCCTGACTTTC.

The CDR3 region is CASSRRPLDEQYF. The CDR3 DNA is TGCGCCAGCAGCCGACGGCCCCTCGACGAGCAGTACTTC. The rearrangement links TRBV4-1 to TRBJ2-7; no firm D call. V was cut by 4 bases and J by 5 bases, with 12 bases left in between. CDR1 MGHRA and CDR2 YSYEKL come from the germline V gene. The CDR3 has 13 residues.

The V gene is TRBV29-1, the J gene TRBJ2-4; the D call may be TRBD1 or TRBD2 (5 bases each). This CDR3 is 12 amino acids long. The germline V and J ends were trimmed by 5 bases and 2 bases, with 7 bases remaining between them. Looked up from germline, CDR1 is SQVTM and CDR2 is ANQGSEA. CDR3 amino acids: CSVWGTKNIQYF. For the CDR3, the DNA is TGCAGCGTTTGGGGGACCAAAAACATTCAGTACTTC.